Listed here are 15 T cell receptor beta chains from one sample, sequenced in a study of blood T cell repertoires in COVID-19. TCRdb's table, derived via immunoSEQ multiplex PCR, lists solely in-frame clones and lacks some. Among around 99,000 clones listed, more than 65% were seen once. The sample taken for sequencing was peripheral blood. These TCRs come from a woman aged 80 or over with active or convalescent COVID-19.

This clone was picked up a small number of times. The junction departs from germline at one end; a sequencing error may be responsible. This chain joins TRBV5-1 and TRBJ1-1; D is undetermined. The CDR3 loop spans 14 amino acids. Per germline, CDR1 SGHRS and CDR2 YFSETQ. As DNA, the CDR3 is TGTGCCAGCAGCTTGGATACGGGAGACACTGAAGCTTTCTTT. Its translation: CASSLDTGDTEAFF.

The V and J genes are TRBV2 and TRBJ1-2; D is perhaps TRBD1 (5 bases). The CDR3 has 14 residues. V lost 5 bases, J lost 2 bases, and 12 bases lay in between. In germline, CDR1 is SNHLY, CDR2 FYNNEI. CDR3 loop: CASSNPQGNYGYTF. The DNA of the CDR3 is TGTGCCAGCAGTAACCCCCAGGGAAACTATGGCTACACCTTC.

CDR3 nucleotides: TGTGCCAGCAGCTTTGGACTAGCGGGAGGCGGGAGCACCGGGGAGCTGTTTTTT. This codes for CASSFGLAGGGSTGELFF. The chain is built from TRBV5-4 and TRBJ2-2; 14 bases align to TRBD2. The germline gives CDR1 SGHNT, CDR2 YYREEE (reference sequence). The CDR3 runs 18 residues. V shed 2 bases and J 4 bases; nucleotides not matched to a gene: 7.

This chain links TRBV7-9 with TRBJ1-2; 7 nucleotides match TRBD1. The germline CDR1 and CDR2 sequences are SEHNR and FQNEAQ (reference sequence). The V gene end was trimmed by 5 bases and the J gene end by 3 bases; junction bases not matched to a gene: 18. This CDR3 region has 18 residues. Here the CDR3 reads CASSASGTVTLMDYGYTF. CDR3 DNA sequence: TGTGCCAGCAGCGCCTCCGGGACAGTCACCCTCATGGACTATGGCTACACCTTC.

Turning to this clone: Mismatch with germline at one junction end may stem from a read error. The V call is TRBV7-3, the J call TRBJ1-6; D is unresolved. CDR3 length: 13 amino acids. The germline V gene encodes CDR1 SGHTA and CDR2 FQGTGA. The CDR3 region has the DNA TGTGCCAGCAGCTCCACCCAGACACGCTTACTCGCTTTT. Translated, it gives CASSSTQTRLLAF.

This clone was seen a handful of times. V gene TRBV7-9 combines with J gene TRBJ1-4; 7 bases are a match to TRBD1. V trimming: 5 bases; J trimming: 6 bases; junction bases outside the gene matches: 6. This CDR3 region has 14 residues. Germline loops: CDR1 SEHNR, CDR2 FQNEAQ (reference sequence). The DNA of the CDR3 is TGTGCCAGCAGCAGGGACAGCGGATATGAAAAACTGTTTTTT. Translated, it gives CASSRDSGYEKLFF.

This clone was detected once. The chain carries TRBV6-5 and TRBJ2-7, with 13 bases aligning to TRBD2. Germline-derived CDR1 and CDR2 are MNHEY and SVGAGI. V gave up 6 bases and J gave up 3 bases; unmatched junction bases: 5. The CDR3 spans 15 residues. CDR3 bases: TGTGCCAGCAGCGCACGACTAGCGGGAGGCTACGAGCAGTACTTC. Translating it yields CASSARLAGGYEQYF.

The V and J genes are TRBV6-1 and TRBJ2-7; 7 bases fit TRBD1. This CDR3 is 16 amino acids long. V lost 0 bases and J lost 1; bases outside the gene matches: 6. In germline, CDR1 is MNHNS, CDR2 SASEGT. The chain's CDR3 is CASSEAKGAASYEQYF. The DNA of the CDR3 is TGTGCCAGCAGTGAAGCTAAGGGGGCGGCTTCCTACGAGCAGTACTTC.

The chain combines TRBV7-6 with TRBJ2-3, with a tentative D call TRBD1 (5 bases). This CDR3 has 15 amino acids. Per the germline V gene, CDR1 is SGHVS and CDR2 is FNYEAQ. Between the trimmed V and J ends, which lost 5 bases and 2 bases, there was a span of 14 bases. The CDR3 loop is CASSPRQGYTDTQYF. DNA of the CDR3: TGTGCCAGCAGCCCGAGGCAGGGCTACACAGATACGCAGTATTTT.

With respect to this clone: One end of the junction fails to match germline, which may point to a read error. The chain has TRBV5-1 and TRBJ2-7; TRBD2 aligns across 11 bases. The CDR3 runs 18 residues. Per germline, CDR1 SGHRS and CDR2 YFSETQ. CDR3 sequence reads: CASSLETSGARSSYEQYF. The DNA for the CDR3 is TGTGCCAGCAGCTTAGAGACTAGCGGGGCCAGGAGCTCCTACGAGCAGTACTTC.

This sequence joins TRBV28 and TRBJ2-7; 7 positions match TRBD1. Germline CDR1 MDHEN, CDR2 SYDVKM. This CDR3 has 13 amino acids. The V gene end was trimmed by 4 bases and the J gene end by 3 bases; junction bases not matched to a gene: 3. The CDR3 DNA follows: TGTGCCAGCAGTTCCGGGACAGTCTACGAGCAGTACTTC. As protein: CASSSGTVYEQYF.

The gene calls are TRBV19 and TRBJ1-6, with unresolved D. Germline V gives CDR1 LNHDA, CDR2 SQIVND (reference sequence). The ends were cut back, 1 base at V and 12 bases at J, with 13 bases in the middle. The CDR3 is 14 amino acids. The DNA of the CDR3 is TGTGCCAGTAGTATAGGTACCGCCGCGGGACCCCTCCACTTT. As protein: CASSIGTAAGPLHF. The variable domain in full, with the rest retrieved from reference TRBV19 and TRBJ1-6, is DGGITQSPKYLFRKEGQNVTLSCEQNLNHDAMYWYRQDPGQGLRLIYYSQIVNDFQKGDIAEGYSVSREKKESFPLTVTSAQKNPTAFYLCASSIGTAAGPLHFGNGTRLTVT.

This sequence joins TRBV27 and TRBJ1-5, with 8 bases that match TRBD1. The germline CDR1 and CDR2 sequences are MNHEY and SMNVEV (reference sequence). The CDR3 totals 14 residues. V lost 6 bases, J lost 4 bases, and 5 bases stayed unmatched. In DNA form, the CDR3 reads TGTGCCAGCAGGGGGACAGGCGAGAATCAGCCCCAGCATTTT. Translation gives CASRGTGENQPQHF.

The gene calls are TRBV9 and TRBJ1-1; D unresolved. The V end lost 3 bases, the J end lost 3 bases, and 12 bases lay between the germline ends. Germline CDR1 SGDLS, CDR2 YYNGEE. The CDR3 length is 14 residues. CDR3 in amino acids: CASSEFMDYTEAFF. The CDR3 DNA sequence: TGTGCCAGCAGCGAGTTCATGGACTACACTGAAGCTTTCTTT.

The gene calls are TRBV4-2 and TRBJ2-2; TRBD2 aligns across 10 bases. V gave up 0 bases and J gave up 6 bases; unmatched junction bases: 1. The germline gives CDR1 LGHNA, CDR2 YNFKEQ. There are 15 residues in the CDR3. The CDR3 region is CASSQDLAGAGELFF. CDR3 sequence (DNA): TGTGCCAGCAGCCAAGATCTAGCGGGAGCCGGGGAGCTGTTTTTT.